This T cell receptor (beta chain) was captured in a study of blood T cell repertoires in COVID-19 (dated by TCRdb to the early 2020s). Study-level background: Samples covering the acute and convalescent phases of COVID-19 were provided by collaborators in the United States, Italy and Spain. A freely available public database, intended as a resource for researchers studying the immune response to SARS-CoV-2, is where the repertoires were released. Deeply sampled blood TCRbeta repertoires from subjects exposed to, actively infected with, or recovered from COVID-19 were included in the dataset. Nearly every sample came with metadata listing a de-identified subject ID, COVID-19 status, age in years and sex. The prospective study material was composed of cDNA or gDNA derived from T cells, B-cell-depleted T cells, or PBMCs. The samples were drawn from the first 160 participants of the ongoing ImmuneRACE study and from 950 to 1,500 subjects provided by 6 global collaborators. Where available, HLA class I and class II types were obtained from metadata supplied by the sample provider rather than from assay-based typing. Results the study describes overall, beyond this receptor: The amount of clinical and demographic metadata varied by source and participant and was provided uncurated.

This clone was seen a single time. No cognate antigen has been identified for it. Base qualities were left out, and no much larger clone turns up one base away. TCRbeta CDR3 regions were amplified from genomic DNA by means of the immunoSEQ Assay, a bias-controlled multiplex PCR. As for the authors' bioinformatics: Within the assay, amplification of reference gene primers was used to estimate how many nucleated cells each sample contained. Sequence reads were collapsed and filtered to measure the absolute abundance of every unique TCRbeta CDR3 rearrangement. For each sample, productive Simpson clonality was calculated as the square root of Simpson's diversity index across productive rearrangements. This is the immuneACCESS table as TCRdb keeps it, with only in-frame sequences that have V and J called. A part of the clones is gone; compared with another copy, unresolved V genes explain less than half, and the rest is unexplained. V, J and clone size derive from that table, while D and trimming were established from the DNA sequence. Across this sample there are roughly 5,000 clones, with roughly nine tenths seen only once. The ten largest clones take up 20% to 25% of the sample.

The CDR3 has 16 amino acids, counting the end cysteine and phenylalanine. Here the CDR3 DNA is all that survives: 48 bases in frame from base 1. V gives up 3 bases and J gives up 0 bases, and the segment between their germline ends measures 14 bases. The germline V gene encodes CDR1 SGHAT and CDR2 FQNNGV. Collaborating institutions collected whole blood in K2EDTA tubes following their own protocols. For TCRbeta analysis, collaborators shipped samples in one of three forms: frozen whole blood, isolated PBMCs, or DNA extracted from either of those sample types. Sequenced input: peripheral blood. Recombination connected TRBV11-2 to TRBJ1-1; TRBD1 is possibly the D segment (6 matching bases). The TCR comes from a human donor in a cohort sampled during active COVID-19. CDR3 protein: CASSLQGIWLNTEAFF. Here is the DNA: TGTGCCAGCAGCTTGCAGGGGATCTGGCTGAACACTGAAGCTTTCTTT. Joined to the reference TRBV11-2 and TRBJ1-1 proteins, this CDR3 gives the full variable domain: EAGVAQSPRYKIIEKRQSVAFWCNPISGHATLYWYQQILGQGPKLLIQFQNNGVVDDSQLPKDRFSAERLKGVDSTLKIQPAKLEDSAVYLCASSLQGIWLNTEAFFGQGTRLTVV.